The rows below give T cell receptor beta chains drawn from one sample of a study of T cells in Graves' hyperthyroidism and ophthalmopathy. Each CDR3 protein is one row after TCRdb ran MiXCR on the multiplex PCR reads. The table has around 520,000 distinct CDR3 sequences, 14% seen once. The specimen sequenced was blood. The source of these receptors is a woman aged 40 to 55 with Graves' hyperthyroidism. Each CDR3 is given with its conserved first and last residue. The order of the fields is D gene, J gene, CDR3 length, clone size, V gene, CDR3 protein, CDR3 DNA. A D gene is named only where the DNA matches it firmly. Expanded clones are given a class, and other clones once, few, many or no size at all.

d_gene: TRBD2; j_gene: TRBJ2-1; len: 17; abundance: .; v_gene: TRBV4-1; CDR3aa: CASSQPSGGDFGNEQFF; CDR3nt: TGCGCCAGCAGCCAACCATCCGGGGGGGATTTTGGCAATGAGCAGTTCTTC
d_gene: TRBD2; j_gene: TRBJ2-1; len: 16; abundance: many; v_gene: TRBV3-1; CDR3aa: CASSQELAESYNEQFF; CDR3nt: TGTGCCAGCAGCCAAGAACTAGCGGAATCCTACAATGAGCAGTTCTTC
d_gene: .; j_gene: TRBJ2-2; len: 14; abundance: many; v_gene: TRBV2; CDR3aa: CASKGGANTGELFF; CDR3nt: TGTGCCAGCAAGGGGGGCGCAAACACCGGGGAGCTGTTTTTT
d_gene: .; j_gene: TRBJ1-2; len: 15; abundance: .; v_gene: TRBV18; CDR3aa: CASSIEDSSDYGYTF; CDR3nt: TGTGCCAGCTCGATCGAGGACAGTAGTGACTATGGCTACACCTTC
d_gene: TRBD1; j_gene: TRBJ2-7; len: 16; abundance: many; v_gene: TRBV7-9; CDR3aa: CASSGGPGTGIYEQYF; CDR3nt: TGTGCCAGCAGCGGAGGTCCCGGGACAGGGATCTACGAGCAGTACTTC
d_gene: .; j_gene: TRBJ2-2; len: 15; abundance: few; v_gene: TRBV5-1; CDR3aa: CASSIQTGEAGELFF; CDR3nt: TGCGCCAGCAGCATCCAAACAGGGGAGGCCGGGGAGCTGTTTTTT
d_gene: .; j_gene: TRBJ2-2; len: 15; abundance: .; v_gene: TRBV5-1; CDR3aa: CASSVGGIPTGELFF; CDR3nt: TGCGCCAGCAGCGTAGGCGGGATACCCACCGGGGAGCTGTTTTTT
d_gene: .; j_gene: TRBJ2-2; len: 15; abundance: .; v_gene: TRBV5-1; CDR3aa: CASSLTTGMSGEPFF; CDR3nt: TGCGCCAGCAGCCTGACGACAGGGATGAGCGGGGAGCCGTTTTTT
d_gene: TRBD2; j_gene: TRBJ2-7; len: 17; abundance: many; v_gene: TRBV7-8; CDR3aa: CASVDFVGGASSYEQYF; CDR3nt: TGTGCCAGCGTGGATTTCGTCGGGGGGGCAAGCTCCTACGAGCAGTACTTC
d_gene: .; j_gene: TRBJ1-1; len: 15; abundance: .; v_gene: TRBV9; CDR3aa: CASSVGTGMNTEAFF; CDR3nt: TGTGCCAGCAGCGTAGGCACAGGTATGAACACTGAAGCTTTCTTT
d_gene: TRBD2; j_gene: TRBJ2-1; len: 18; abundance: .; v_gene: TRBV27; CDR3aa: CASSRRGTSGMAYNEQFF; CDR3nt: TGTGCCAGCAGTCGGCGAGGGACTAGCGGGATGGCCTACAATGAGCAGTTCTTC
d_gene: TRBD1; j_gene: TRBJ2-7; len: 12; abundance: many; v_gene: TRBV20-1; CDR3aa: CSATRQGPEQYF; CDR3nt: TGCAGTGCTACAAGACAGGGTCCCGAGCAGTACTTC
d_gene: TRBD1; j_gene: TRBJ2-3; len: 15; abundance: many; v_gene: TRBV7-2; CDR3aa: CASSSGQGSTDTQYF; CDR3nt: TGTGCCAGCAGCTCGGGACAGGGGAGCACAGATACGCAGTATTTT
d_gene: .; j_gene: TRBJ1-6; len: 15; abundance: few; v_gene: TRBV2; CDR3aa: CGSSAERDYNSPLHF; CDR3nt: TGTGGCAGCAGTGCCGAGCGAGACTATAATTCACCCCTCCACTTT
d_gene: .; j_gene: TRBJ2-7; len: 16; abundance: many; v_gene: TRBV7-9; CDR3aa: CASSPPGGQDSYEQYF; CDR3nt: TGTGCCAGCAGCCCTCCCGGTGGGCAGGACTCCTACGAGCAGTACTTC
d_gene: TRBD1; j_gene: TRBJ2-7; len: 15; abundance: many; v_gene: TRBV7-2; CDR3aa: CASSFQGGYNYEQYF; CDR3nt: TGTGCCAGCAGCTTTCAAGGGGGCTATAATTACGAGCAGTACTTC
d_gene: .; j_gene: TRBJ2-2; len: 11; abundance: .; v_gene: TRBV29-1; CDR3aa: CSVKYTGELFF; CDR3nt: TGCAGCGTTAAATACACCGGGGAGCTGTTTTTT
d_gene: TRBD2; j_gene: TRBJ2-1; len: 16; abundance: many; v_gene: TRBV20-1; CDR3aa: CSASRPGLAGRNEQFF; CDR3nt: TGCAGTGCTAGTCGGCCCGGGCTAGCGGGAAGGAATGAGCAGTTCTTC
d_gene: .; j_gene: TRBJ1-4; len: 19; abundance: many; v_gene: TRBV12-3/TRBV12-4; CDR3aa: CASSLAGGWESATNEKLFF; CDR3nt: TGTGCCAGCAGTTTAGCGGGCGGGTGGGAGTCCGCAACTAATGAAAAACTGTTTTTT
d_gene: .; j_gene: TRBJ1-2; len: 15; abundance: few; v_gene: TRBV7-2; CDR3aa: CASSLVGGANYGYTF; CDR3nt: TGTGCCAGCAGCTTAGTAGGAGGGGCTAACTATGGCTACACCTTC
d_gene: .; j_gene: TRBJ1-2; len: 14; abundance: many; v_gene: TRBV7-9; CDR3aa: CASSLAGSAEGYTF; CDR3nt: TGTGCCAGCAGCTTAGCCGGGAGTGCGGAAGGCTACACCTTC
d_gene: .; j_gene: TRBJ1-2; len: 13; abundance: many; v_gene: TRBV12-3/TRBV12-4; CDR3aa: CASSFSAGGAITF; CDR3nt: TGTGCCAGCAGTTTTTCCGCGGGGGGGGCGATAACCTTC
d_gene: .; j_gene: TRBJ1-5; len: 15; abundance: .; v_gene: TRBV9; CDR3aa: CASNMGGLGHQPQHF; CDR3nt: TGTGCCAGCAACATGGGGGGGTTGGGGCATCAGCCCCAGCATTTT
d_gene: .; j_gene: TRBJ2-1; len: 12; abundance: .; v_gene: TRBV4-2; CDR3aa: CASSQAQYEQFF; CDR3nt: TGTGCCAGCAGCCAGGCCCAGTATGAGCAGTTCTTC
d_gene: TRBD1; j_gene: TRBJ2-1; len: 16; abundance: many; v_gene: TRBV28; CDR3aa: CASSSPGQGALGEQFF; CDR3nt: TGTGCCAGCAGTTCTCCGGGACAGGGGGCTTTGGGTGAGCAGTTCTTC
d_gene: TRBD2; j_gene: TRBJ2-7; len: 16; abundance: many; v_gene: TRBV9; CDR3aa: CASSDNSGSIPYEQYF; CDR3nt: TGTGCCAGCAGCGATAATAGCGGGAGTATCCCCTACGAGCAGTACTTC
d_gene: TRBD2; j_gene: TRBJ2-5; len: 15; abundance: many; v_gene: TRBV10-3; CDR3aa: CAISDTSGSPETQYF; CDR3nt: TGTGCCATCAGTGATACTAGCGGGAGCCCAGAGACCCAGTACTTC
d_gene: TRBD1; j_gene: TRBJ2-5; len: 15; abundance: once; v_gene: TRBV25-1; CDR3aa: CASSGLGTAQETQYF; CDR3nt: TGTGCCAGCAGTGGCCTCGGGACAGCGCAAGAGACCCAGTACTTC
d_gene: TRBD1; j_gene: TRBJ1-6; len: 15; abundance: .; v_gene: TRBV12-3/TRBV12-4; CDR3aa: CASTATGIRGSPLHF; CDR3nt: TGTGCCAGCACCGCGACAGGGATTAGAGGTTCACCCCTCCACTTT
d_gene: .; j_gene: TRBJ1-3; len: 15; abundance: .; v_gene: TRBV7-2; CDR3aa: CASSLFAASGNTIYF; CDR3nt: TGTGCCAGCAGCTTATTTGCAGCCTCTGGAAACACCATATATTTT
d_gene: .; j_gene: TRBJ2-5; len: 17; abundance: .; v_gene: TRBV3-1; CDR3aa: CASSQGILVGLGETQYF; CDR3nt: TGTGCCAGCAGCCAAGGAATACTGGTCGGGTTAGGGGAGACCCAGTACTTC
d_gene: TRBD1; j_gene: TRBJ1-6; len: 15; abundance: .; v_gene: TRBV19; CDR3aa: CASRKPGQGYSPLHF; CDR3nt: TGTGCCAGTAGGAAACCGGGACAGGGATATTCACCCCTCCACTTT
d_gene: TRBD2; j_gene: TRBJ2-3; len: 17; abundance: many; v_gene: TRBV5-1; CDR3aa: CASSDPGLAGSTDTQYF; CDR3nt: TGCGCCAGCAGCGACCCGGGGCTAGCGGGAAGCACAGATACGCAGTATTTT
d_gene: .; j_gene: TRBJ1-1; len: 13; abundance: many; v_gene: TRBV18; CDR3aa: CASSPTLGLEAFF; CDR3nt: TGTGCCAGCTCACCCACGTTGGGCCTAGAAGCTTTCTTT
d_gene: .; j_gene: TRBJ2-7; len: 13; abundance: many; v_gene: TRBV6-2/TRBV6-3; CDR3aa: CASSYGGTREQYF; CDR3nt: TGTGCCAGCAGTTACGGGGGAACGCGGGAGCAGTACTTC
d_gene: .; j_gene: TRBJ2-7; len: 14; abundance: many; v_gene: TRBV5-5; CDR3aa: CASSPGNRVGEQYF; CDR3nt: TGTGCCAGCAGCCCGGGGAACAGGGTTGGCGAGCAGTACTTC
d_gene: TRBD1; j_gene: TRBJ2-7; len: 16; abundance: .; v_gene: TRBV27; CDR3aa: CASSLSPGQGTFEQYF; CDR3nt: TGTGCCAGCAGTTTATCCCCGGGACAGGGAACTTTCGAGCAGTACTTC
d_gene: TRBD1; j_gene: TRBJ1-4; len: 17; abundance: .; v_gene: TRBV2; CDR3aa: CASSEGFWGQVNEKLFF; CDR3nt: TGTGCCAGCAGTGAAGGTTTTTGGGGACAGGTTAATGAAAAACTGTTTTTT
d_gene: .; j_gene: TRBJ2-4; len: 17; abundance: .; v_gene: TRBV28; CDR3aa: CASTDGPGGLAKNIQYF; CDR3nt: TGTGCCAGCACCGACGGCCCCGGAGGACTAGCCAAAAACATTCAGTACTTC
d_gene: TRBD1; j_gene: TRBJ2-7; len: 14; abundance: many; v_gene: TRBV7-9; CDR3aa: CASTVGQQNDEQYF; CDR3nt: TGTGCCAGCACCGTGGGACAGCAAAACGACGAGCAGTACTTC
d_gene: .; j_gene: TRBJ2-1; len: 15; abundance: .; v_gene: TRBV5-6; CDR3aa: CASSTRGLTLNEQFF; CDR3nt: TGTGCCAGCAGTACACGGGGCCTTACACTCAATGAGCAGTTCTTC
d_gene: .; j_gene: TRBJ2-1; len: 17; abundance: many; v_gene: TRBV7-2; CDR3aa: CASSLELVGAGGNEQFF; CDR3nt: TGTGCCAGCAGCTTAGAATTGGTGGGCGCGGGTGGGAATGAGCAGTTCTTC
d_gene: .; j_gene: TRBJ1-6; len: 16; abundance: few; v_gene: TRBV6-5; CDR3aa: CASSYSIPRGNSPLHF; CDR3nt: TGTGCCAGCAGTTACTCGATCCCCAGGGGAAATTCACCCCTCCACTTT
d_gene: TRBD2; j_gene: TRBJ2-3; len: 16; abundance: many; v_gene: TRBV11-3; CDR3aa: CASSPLASGSTDTQYF; CDR3nt: TGTGCCAGCAGCCCCCTTGCTAGCGGTAGCACAGATACGCAGTATTTT
d_gene: .; j_gene: TRBJ2-7; len: 14; abundance: few; v_gene: TRBV5-5; CDR3aa: CASSSATGRNEQYF; CDR3nt: TGTGCCAGCAGCTCCGCGACAGGGAGGAACGAGCAGTACTTC
d_gene: .; j_gene: TRBJ2-7; len: 16; abundance: few; v_gene: TRBV5-1; CDR3aa: CASSLAISQVGDEQYF; CDR3nt: TGCGCCAGCAGCTTGGCCATTTCCCAAGTGGGAGACGAGCAGTACTTC
d_gene: TRBD1; j_gene: TRBJ1-2; len: 17; abundance: .; v_gene: TRBV12-3/TRBV12-4; CDR3aa: CASRPFPGTGRLYGYTF; CDR3nt: TGTGCCAGCAGACCCTTTCCCGGGACAGGGCGGCTCTATGGCTACACCTTC
d_gene: .; j_gene: TRBJ2-7; len: 13; abundance: many; v_gene: TRBV20-1; CDR3aa: CSARTGPAYEQYF; CDR3nt: TGCAGTGCTAGAACCGGGCCTGCCTACGAGCAGTACTTC
d_gene: .; j_gene: TRBJ2-1; len: 16; abundance: few; v_gene: TRBV9; CDR3aa: CASSVEGRGFYNEQFF; CDR3nt: TGTGCCAGCAGCGTAGAGGGCAGGGGATTCTACAATGAGCAGTTCTTC
d_gene: .; j_gene: TRBJ2-7; len: 16; abundance: .; v_gene: TRBV19; CDR3aa: CASSIAPGEAFYEQYF; CDR3nt: TGTGCCAGTAGTATAGCCCCAGGGGAGGCCTTCTACGAGCAGTACTTC
d_gene: TRBD1; j_gene: TRBJ1-2; len: 15; abundance: many; v_gene: TRBV28; CDR3aa: CASSLEDRGRYGYTF; CDR3nt: TGTGCCAGCAGTTTGGAAGACAGGGGTCGGTATGGCTACACCTTC
d_gene: .; j_gene: TRBJ1-1; len: 15; abundance: many; v_gene: TRBV11-2; CDR3aa: CASSLASIGNTEAFF; CDR3nt: TGTGCCAGCAGCTTAGCTTCGATAGGGAACACTGAAGCTTTCTTT
d_gene: .; j_gene: TRBJ2-7; len: 15; abundance: many; v_gene: TRBV28; CDR3aa: CASSPGHLSSYEQYF; CDR3nt: TGTGCCAGCAGTCCTGGACACTTGAGCTCCTACGAGCAGTACTTC